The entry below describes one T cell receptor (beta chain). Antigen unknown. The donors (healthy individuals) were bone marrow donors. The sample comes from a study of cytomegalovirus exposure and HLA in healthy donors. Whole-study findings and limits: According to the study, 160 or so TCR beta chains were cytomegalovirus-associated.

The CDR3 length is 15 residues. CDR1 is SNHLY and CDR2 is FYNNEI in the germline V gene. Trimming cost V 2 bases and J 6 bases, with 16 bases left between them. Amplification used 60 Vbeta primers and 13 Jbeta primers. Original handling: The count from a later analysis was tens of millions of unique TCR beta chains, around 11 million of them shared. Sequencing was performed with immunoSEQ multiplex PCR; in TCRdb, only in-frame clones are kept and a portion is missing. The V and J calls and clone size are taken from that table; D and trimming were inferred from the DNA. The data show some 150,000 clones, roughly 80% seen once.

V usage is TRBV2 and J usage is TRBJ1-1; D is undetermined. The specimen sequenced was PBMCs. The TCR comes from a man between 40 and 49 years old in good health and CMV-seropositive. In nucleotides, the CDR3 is TGTGCCAGCAGTGAATTCACGGACTGGAGGTCTGAAGCTTTCTTT. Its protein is CASSEFTDWRSEAFF.